The T cell receptor (beta chain) under discussion was sequenced for a study of glioma-infiltrating T cells. TCR alpha and beta CDR3 regions were amplified from RNA using iRepertoire nested multiplex PCR. TCRdb re-analysed the multiplex PCR reads in MiXCR, keeping a single row per CDR3 protein. The data contain some 130,000 distinct CDR3 sequences, under 30% of them singletons. This CDR3 spans 12 amino acids. Germline CDR1 and CDR2: SEHNR and FQNEAQ (reference sequence). Trimming pared 5 bases from V and 6 bases from J, leaving 9 bases between. At least ten counts were recorded for this clonotype. This receptor was taken from a human donor with low-grade glioma or glioblastoma, undergoing nonglioma brain surgery, or in good health (not recorded which). Sequenced material: glioma tissue, nonneoplastic brain tissue, or PBMCs (not recorded which). This chain uses TRBV7-9 with TRBJ2-3; D gene uncertain. The CDR3 sequence: CASSPLYDTQYF. The DNA for the CDR3 is TGTGCCAGCAGCCCGCTTTACGATACGCAGTATTTT.